This T cell receptor beta chain originates from a study of blood T cell repertoires in COVID-19. In this sample, this clone turned up once. Measured with immunoSEQ multiplex PCR; TCRdb has only the in-frame clones, and not every one. The sample shows approximately 180,000 clones, roughly nine tenths of them seen only once. CDR3 length equals 14 residues. V lost 0 bases and J lost 7, with 7 bases in between. Germline assignment: CDR1 LGHNA and CDR2 YNFKEQ. The receptor was isolated from a woman aged 40 to 49 with acute COVID-19. The chain employs TRBV4-2 and TRBJ1-6, with no clear D. Input material: PBMCs or T cells enriched from blood (not recorded which). In DNA form, the CDR3 reads TGTGCCAGCAGCCAAGAGAGCCTCAATTCACCCCTCCACTTT. It codes for CASSQESLNSPLHF.